Listed below are T cell receptor beta chains from one sample, sequenced in a study of T cells after posttransplantation cyclophosphamide. The data were produced by immunoSEQ multiplex PCR, yet TCRdb's version contains in-frame clones alone and is incomplete. The table includes approximately 21,000 clones, approximately 98% detected once. The sequenced sample was naive CD8+ T cells sorted from PBMCs. These receptors came from a man between 40 and 49 years old in good health, CMV-negative, and a related stem cell transplant donor. Each CDR3 is given with its conserved first and last residue. The D gene is left open where the match is weak. Where a row states a size, it is once, few, many or the class of an expanded clone; other rows omit it.

CDR3 DNA | CDR3 protein | D gene | clone size | J gene | V gene
TGCGCCAGCAGCCAAGGTGGTGGCGGGGACACCGGGGAGCTGTTTTTT | CASSQGGGGDTGELFF | . | . | TRBJ2-2 | TRBV4-1
TGCGCCAGCAGCCAAGACGGGCGGGGCTCCTACGAGCAGTACTTC | CASSQDGRGSYEQYF | . | . | TRBJ2-7 | TRBV4-3
TGTGCCAGCAGCTTAGGACAGCGTCCTTCCAACTACAATGAGCAGTTCTTC | CASSLGQRPSNYNEQFF | . | . | TRBJ2-1 | TRBV7-6
TGTGCCAGCAGTTTAATGGCTCAGTACACCGGGGAGCTGTTTTTT | CASSLMAQYTGELFF | . | . | TRBJ2-2 | TRBV27
TGTGCCAGCAGCCAAGAAACAGGGGGTGCCTACGAGCAGTACTTC | CASSQETGGAYEQYF | TRBD1 | . | TRBJ2-7 | TRBV4-2
TGTGCCAGCAGTTTATCTGGAGGGACAGCTACCTACGAGCAGTACTTC | CASSLSGGTATYEQYF | . | . | TRBJ2-7 | TRBV27
TGTGCCAGCAGCCCGGGGACAGGGCTAGCCAAAAACATTCAGTACTTC | CASSPGTGLAKNIQYF | TRBD1 | . | TRBJ2-4 | TRBV14
TGTGCCAGCAGCTCAAGCCCCGGACAGTCAACCTACGAGCAGTACTTC | CASSSSPGQSTYEQYF | . | . | TRBJ2-7 | TRBV7-9
TGTGCCAGCAGTGAAACTAGCGGGGACCAAGAGACCCAGTACTTC | CASSETSGDQETQYF | TRBD2 | . | TRBJ2-5 | TRBV2
TGTGCCAGCAGCCCCCTAGGTCCGTCCACCGGGGAGCTGTTTTTT | CASSPLGPSTGELFF | . | . | TRBJ2-2 | TRBV6-5
TGCAGCGGGACAGAAAATGAAAAACTGTTTTTT | CSGTENEKLFF | . | . | TRBJ1-4 | TRBV29-1
TGTGCCAGCAGCCCGGACAGGGCTTTGACCTTC | CASSPDRALTF | TRBD1 | . | TRBJ1-2 | TRBV6-5
TGTGCCAGCAGCTTAATGTATCGGGAAAACACTGAAGCTTTCTTT | CASSLMYRENTEAFF | . | . | TRBJ1-1 | TRBV11-1
TGTGCCAGCAGTTTAACCCCCGGCAGGCCAGGTGTAGAACTGTTTTTT | CASSLTPGRPGVELFF | . | . | TRBJ1-4 | TRBV28
TGTGCCAGCAGTTACAGCGGGAGTGGCACAGATACGCAGTATTTT | CASSYSGSGTDTQYF | TRBD2 | . | TRBJ2-3 | TRBV6-5
TGTGCCAGCAGCTTATGGGGGCCCTCTGGAAACACCATATATTTT | CASSLWGPSGNTIYF | . | . | TRBJ1-3 | TRBV11-3
TGTGCCAGCAAAACCGACAGGGGGTCAGATGAGCAGTTCTTC | CASKTDRGSDEQFF | TRBD1 | . | TRBJ2-1 | TRBV28
TGCGCCAGCAGCTTGGTAACGGGTGAGGATGAAAAACTGTTTTTT | CASSLVTGEDEKLFF | . | . | TRBJ1-4 | TRBV5-1
TGTGCCAGCAGCCCCACCGGGACAGGGGCTCTCGAGCAGTACTTC | CASSPTGTGALEQYF | TRBD1 | once | TRBJ2-7 | TRBV14
TGCAGCGTTCGGGGGGGGTTAGCGGGAGGGCCCTCGACAGATACGCAGTATTTT | CSVRGGLAGGPSTDTQYF | TRBD2 | . | TRBJ2-3 | TRBV29-1
TGTGCCAGCAGTTTATCTCAGTACAGGGCGAACACTGAAGCTTTCTTT | CASSLSQYRANTEAFF | . | . | TRBJ1-1 | TRBV27
TGTGCCAGCAGTTTATCCGCAGATACGCAGTATTTT | CASSLSADTQYF | . | . | TRBJ2-3 | TRBV27
TGTGCCAGCAGCTTAGGGATGCGAGGGCAGTACACAGATACGCAGTATTTT | CASSLGMRGQYTDTQYF | . | . | TRBJ2-3 | TRBV7-9
TGCAGCGTCCACAGGGGGCCGGCAGATACGCAGTATTTT | CSVHRGPADTQYF | TRBD1 | . | TRBJ2-3 | TRBV29-1
TGTGCCAGCAGTGAACGACTAGCGGGGAATGAGCAGTTCTTC | CASSERLAGNEQFF | TRBD2 | . | TRBJ2-1 | TRBV2
TGTGTCTGGAGTACGCGGACTAATCAGCCCCAGCATTTT | CVWSTRTNQPQHF | . | once | TRBJ1-5 | TRBV30
TGTGCCAGCAGCCCTAGAGGGACTAGCGGGAGTATCGGGGAGCTGTTTTTT | CASSPRGTSGSIGELFF | TRBD2 | . | TRBJ2-2 | TRBV4-2
TGTGCCAGCAGCCAAGAGACAGGGAACATTCAGTACTTC | CASSQETGNIQYF | TRBD1 | . | TRBJ2-4 | TRBV14
TGTGCCAGCCTCGACACACAAGAGACCCAGTACTTC | CASLDTQETQYF | . | . | TRBJ2-5 | TRBV2
TGTGCCAGCAGCGTAGAGGGGTGGGCCAACGAGCAGTACTTC | CASSVEGWANEQYF | . | . | TRBJ2-7 | TRBV9
TGTGCCACCTGGACAGCATGGGGGGAGACCCAGTACTTC | CATWTAWGETQYF | . | . | TRBJ2-5 | TRBV2
TGTGCCAGCAGCTTAGACCCAGGGGGCGGAACAGATACGCAGTATTTT | CASSLDPGGGTDTQYF | TRBD1 | . | TRBJ2-3 | TRBV7-8
TGTGCCAGCAGTGAAGAGCGGGAGAAAGATACGCAGTATTTT | CASSEEREKDTQYF | TRBD2 | . | TRBJ2-3 | TRBV6-1
TGCGCCAGCAGCCGGTCAGCATCAGGTCAGCCCCAGCATTTT | CASSRSASGQPQHF | . | . | TRBJ1-5 | TRBV4-1
TGTGCCAGCAGCCTTGAAATCGCGCAGGGGTACGAGCAGTACTTC | CASSLEIAQGYEQYF | . | . | TRBJ2-7 | TRBV5-6
TGTGCCAGCAGAGACAGCGGGAGCAATCAGCCCCAGCATTTT | CASRDSGSNQPQHF | . | once | TRBJ1-5 | TRBV7-9